This TCR beta chain was sequenced in a study of cytomegalovirus exposure and HLA in healthy donors. Amplification used 60 Vbeta primers and 13 Jbeta primers. TCRdb's table, derived via immunoSEQ multiplex PCR, lists solely in-frame clones and lacks some. The sample is made up of around 75,000 clones, and the top ten hold 1.3% to 1.5% of it. The V gene end was trimmed by 1 base and the J gene end by 5 bases; junction bases not matched to a gene: 6. The CDR3 is 14 amino acids. CDR1 GTSNPN and CDR2 SVGIG come from the germline V gene (reference sequence). V gene TRBV30 combines with J gene TRBJ2-7; 9 nucleotides match TRBD1. The TCR originated in a woman in her fifties or sixties in good health and CMV-seronegative. The specimen sequenced was PBMCs. DNA for the CDR3: TGTGCCTGGAGTGGCGACAGGGGGAGGAACGAGCAGTACTTC. This sequence encodes CAWSGDRGRNEQYF.